This T cell receptor (beta chain) was identified in a study of CD8 T cells in ankylosing spondylitis. For this clonotype: Its specificity is not known.

The junction had 8 bases not matched to a gene; V was cut back by 2 bases and J by 5 bases. The CDR3 is 15 residues long. Germline values: CDR1 MNHEY, CDR2 SVGAGI. General study results and limits: Seemingly characteristic of ankylosing spondylitis blood was a TCR beta motif consisting of several highly homologous variants.

A quantitative 5'-RACE method, one with molecular barcodes, was used to make TCR beta libraries. TCRdb itself ran the 5' RACE reads through MiXCR, one entry per CDR3 protein. The sample contains some 340,000 distinct CDR3 sequences, about 15% of which appear only once. The sequence came from a male donor with ankylosing spondylitis or in good health (not recorded which). The chain links TRBV6-5 to TRBJ2-5; TRBD2 aligns across 7 bases. The material sequenced was blood, either unsorted or a sorted T cell fraction (not recorded which). The chain's CDR3 is CASSYRGSGDETQYF. CDR3 nucleotides: TGTGCCAGCAGTTACCGCGGGAGCGGGGATGAGACCCAGTACTTC.